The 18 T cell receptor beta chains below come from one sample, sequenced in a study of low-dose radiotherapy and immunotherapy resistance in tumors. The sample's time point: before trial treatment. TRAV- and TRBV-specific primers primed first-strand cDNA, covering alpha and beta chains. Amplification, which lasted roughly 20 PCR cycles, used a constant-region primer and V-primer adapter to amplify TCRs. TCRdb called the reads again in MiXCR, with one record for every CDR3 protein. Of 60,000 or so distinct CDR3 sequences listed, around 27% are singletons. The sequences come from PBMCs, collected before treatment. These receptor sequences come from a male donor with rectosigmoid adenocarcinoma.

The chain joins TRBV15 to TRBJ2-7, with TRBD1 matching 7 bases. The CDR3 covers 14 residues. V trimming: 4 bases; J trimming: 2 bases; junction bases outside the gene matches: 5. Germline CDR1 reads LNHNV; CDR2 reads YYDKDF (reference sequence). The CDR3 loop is CATSKGDSTYEQYF. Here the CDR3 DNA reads TGTGCCACCAGCAAAGGGGACAGTACCTACGAGCAGTACTTC. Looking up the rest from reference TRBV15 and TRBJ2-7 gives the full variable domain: DAMVIQNPRYQVTQFGKPVTLSCSQTLNHNVMYWYQQKSSQAPKLLFHYYDKDFNNEADTPDNFQSRRPNTSFCFLDIRSPGLGDTAMYLCATSKGDSTYEQYFGPGTRLTVT.

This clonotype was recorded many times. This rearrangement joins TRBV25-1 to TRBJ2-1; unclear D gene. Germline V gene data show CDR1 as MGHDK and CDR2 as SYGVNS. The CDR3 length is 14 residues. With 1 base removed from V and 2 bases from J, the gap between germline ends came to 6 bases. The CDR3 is CASSEFGAYNEQFF. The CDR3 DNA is TGTGCCAGCAGTGAATTCGGAGCCTACAATGAGCAGTTCTTC.

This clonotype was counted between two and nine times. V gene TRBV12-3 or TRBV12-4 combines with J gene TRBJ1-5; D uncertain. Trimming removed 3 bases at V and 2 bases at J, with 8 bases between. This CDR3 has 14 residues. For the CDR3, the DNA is TGTGCCAGCAGTTTTTCCGGCGGCAATCAGCCCCAGCATTTT. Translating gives CASSFSGGNQPQHF.

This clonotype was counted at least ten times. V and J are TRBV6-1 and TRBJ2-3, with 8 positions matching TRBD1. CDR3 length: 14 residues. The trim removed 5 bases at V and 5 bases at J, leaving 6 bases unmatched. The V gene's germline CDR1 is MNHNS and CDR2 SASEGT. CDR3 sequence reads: CASSTDRGGDTQYF. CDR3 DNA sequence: TGTGCCAGCAGTACTGACAGGGGTGGAGATACGCAGTATTTT.

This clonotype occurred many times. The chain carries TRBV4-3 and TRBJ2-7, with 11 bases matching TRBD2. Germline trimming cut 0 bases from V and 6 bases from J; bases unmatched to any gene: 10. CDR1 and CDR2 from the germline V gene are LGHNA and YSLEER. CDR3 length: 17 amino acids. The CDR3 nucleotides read TGCGCCAGCAGCCAAGAACTAGCGGGAGCCTCTATGGGCGAGCAGTACTTC. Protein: CASSQELAGASMGEQYF.

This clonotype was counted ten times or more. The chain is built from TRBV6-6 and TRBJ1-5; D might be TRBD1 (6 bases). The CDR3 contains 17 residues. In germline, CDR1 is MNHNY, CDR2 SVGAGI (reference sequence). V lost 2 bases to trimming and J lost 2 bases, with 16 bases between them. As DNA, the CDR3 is TGTGCCAGCAGTTACATACTTTGGGGGGCAGGCAATCAGCCCCAGCATTTT. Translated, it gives CASSYILWGAGNQPQHF.

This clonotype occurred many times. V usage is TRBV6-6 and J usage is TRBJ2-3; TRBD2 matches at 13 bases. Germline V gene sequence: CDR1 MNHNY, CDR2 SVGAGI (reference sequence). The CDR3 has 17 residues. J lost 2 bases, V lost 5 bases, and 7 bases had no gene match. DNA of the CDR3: TGTGCCAGCAGTCGATGGACTAGCGGGGGTGTCACAGATACGCAGTATTTT. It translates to CASSRWTSGGVTDTQYF.

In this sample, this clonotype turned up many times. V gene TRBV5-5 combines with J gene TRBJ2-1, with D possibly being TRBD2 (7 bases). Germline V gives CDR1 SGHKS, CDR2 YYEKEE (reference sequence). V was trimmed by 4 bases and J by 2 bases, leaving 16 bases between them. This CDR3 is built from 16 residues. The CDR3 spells CASSLRTGGTYNEQFF. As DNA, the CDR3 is TGTGCCAGCAGCCTCAGAACGGGGGGCACCTACAATGAGCAGTTCTTC.

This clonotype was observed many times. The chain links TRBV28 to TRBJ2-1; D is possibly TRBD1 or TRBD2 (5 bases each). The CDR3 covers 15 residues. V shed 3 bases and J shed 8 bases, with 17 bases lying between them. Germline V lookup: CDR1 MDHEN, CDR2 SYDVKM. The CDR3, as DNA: TGTGCCAGCAGTTTTCCCGTCCGGGACCCAGATGAGCAGTTCTTC. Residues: CASSFPVRDPDEQFF.

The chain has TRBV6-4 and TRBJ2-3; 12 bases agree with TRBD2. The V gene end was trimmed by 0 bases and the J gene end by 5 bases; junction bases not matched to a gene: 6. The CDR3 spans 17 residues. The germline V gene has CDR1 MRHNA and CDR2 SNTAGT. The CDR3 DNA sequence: TGTGCCAGCAGTGACTCTCCGCTAGCGGGGGGGCGAGATACGCAGTATTTT. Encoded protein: CASSDSPLAGGRDTQYF.

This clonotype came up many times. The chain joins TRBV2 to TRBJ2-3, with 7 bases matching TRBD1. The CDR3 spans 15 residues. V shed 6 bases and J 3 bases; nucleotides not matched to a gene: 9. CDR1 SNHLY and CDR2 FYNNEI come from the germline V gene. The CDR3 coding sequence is TGTGCCAGCAGCACGGACAGGAGGACGACAGATACGCAGTATTTT. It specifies CASSTDRRTTDTQYF.

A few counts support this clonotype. Here the CDR3 DNA reads TGCGCCAGCAGCGGACAGGGACTTTTGGGGTCGCAGTATTTT. Translating gives CASSGQGLLGSQYF. This chain joins TRBV5-1 and TRBJ2-3; 8 bases are shared with TRBD1. This CDR3 contains 14 residues. The germline CDR1 and CDR2 sequences are SGHRS and YFSETQ. With V trimmed by 4 bases and J by 10 bases, 11 bases remained unmatched. The variable domain in full, with the rest retrieved from reference TRBV5-1 and TRBJ2-3, is KAGVTQTPRYLIKTRGQQVTLSCSPISGHRSVSWYQQTPGQGLQFLFEYFSETQRNKGNFPGRFSGRQFSNSRSEMNVSTLELGDSALYLCASSGQGLLGSQYFGPGTRLTVL.

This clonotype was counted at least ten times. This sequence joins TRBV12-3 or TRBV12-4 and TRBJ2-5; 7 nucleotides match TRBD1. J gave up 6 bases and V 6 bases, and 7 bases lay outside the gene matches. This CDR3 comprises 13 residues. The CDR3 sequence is CASSSTGEQTQYF. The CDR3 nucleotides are TGTGCCAGCAGCTCTACAGGGGAACAGACCCAGTACTTC.

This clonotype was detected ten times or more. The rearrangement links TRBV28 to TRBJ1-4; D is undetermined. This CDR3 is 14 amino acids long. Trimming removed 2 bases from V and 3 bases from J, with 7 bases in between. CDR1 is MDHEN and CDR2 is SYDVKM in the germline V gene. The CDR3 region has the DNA TGTGCCAGCAGTTTAACCGGGTCTAATGAAAAACTGTTTTTT. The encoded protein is CASSLTGSNEKLFF.

CDR3 loop: CASSLAGPHFNSPLHF. CDR3 DNA sequence: TGTGCCAGCAGCTTAGCTGGTCCGCATTTTAATTCACCCCTCCACTTT. The gene calls are TRBV11-2 and TRBJ1-6; D not certain. V lost 1 base, J lost 6 bases, and 13 bases lay in between. The germline V gene encodes CDR1 SGHAT and CDR2 FQNNGV. This CDR3 is 16 amino acids long.

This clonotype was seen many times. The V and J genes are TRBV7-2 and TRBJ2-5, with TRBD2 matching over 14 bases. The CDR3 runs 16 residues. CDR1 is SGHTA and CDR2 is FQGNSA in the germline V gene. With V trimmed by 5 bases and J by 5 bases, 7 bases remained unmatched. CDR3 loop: CASSPQGLAGEETQYF. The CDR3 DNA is TGTGCCAGCAGCCCCCAGGGACTAGCGGGAGAGGAGACCCAGTACTTC.

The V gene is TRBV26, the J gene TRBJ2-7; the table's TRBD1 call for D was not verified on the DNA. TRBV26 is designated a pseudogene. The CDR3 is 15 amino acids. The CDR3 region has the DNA TGTGCCAGCAGGAATAACCCCGGGACCAACTACGAGCAGTACTTC. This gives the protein CASRNNPGTNYEQYF.

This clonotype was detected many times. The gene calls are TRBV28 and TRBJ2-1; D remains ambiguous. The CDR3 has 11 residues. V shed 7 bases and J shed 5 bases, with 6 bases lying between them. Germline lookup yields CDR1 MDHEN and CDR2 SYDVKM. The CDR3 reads CASIFHNEQFF. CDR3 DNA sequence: TGTGCCAGCATATTCCACAATGAGCAGTTCTTC.